This entry lists 20 T cell receptor beta chains sequenced from one sample in a study of blood T cell repertoires in COVID-19. Sequencing was performed with immunoSEQ multiplex PCR; in TCRdb, only in-frame clones are kept and a portion is missing. The sample contains 70,000 to 100,000 clones, around 88% of which appear only once. Sequencing used peripheral blood. Receptors were obtained from a woman aged 60-70 years with COVID-19, enrolled during active disease.

V and J are TRBV5-1 and TRBJ2-3; perhaps TRBD1 as D (6 bases). The ends were cut back, 4 bases at V and 3 bases at J, with 12 bases in the middle. The V gene's germline CDR1 is SGHRS and CDR2 YFSETQ. The CDR3 totals 14 residues. Here the CDR3 DNA reads TGCGCCAGCAGCCGGGACCAGGGGACAGATACGCAGTATTTT. Translation gives CASSRDQGTDTQYF.

This chain joins TRBV30 and TRBJ2-1; D is unclear. The CDR3 consists of 11 residues. Germline CDR1 and CDR2: GTSNPN and SVGIG (reference sequence). Trimming stripped 0 bases from V and 11 bases from J, with 8 bases between. The CDR3 spells CAWSVRGKQFF. Written as DNA, the CDR3 is TGTGCCTGGAGTGTACGCGGTAAGCAGTTCTTC.

The V and J genes are TRBV6-2 or TRBV6-3 and TRBJ1-5; tentatively, D is TRBD1 (6 bases). The CDR3 contains 13 residues. The V end lost 3 bases, the J end lost 6 bases, and 9 bases lay between the germline ends. Germline values: CDR1 MNHEY, CDR2 SVGEGT. The CDR3 spells CASSYQGTQPQHF. As DNA, the CDR3 is TGTGCCAGCAGTTATCAGGGGACTCAGCCCCAGCATTTT.

V is TRBV5-5 and J is TRBJ2-3; D possibly corresponds to TRBD2 (7 bases). Germline loops: CDR1 SGHKS, CDR2 YYEKEE (reference sequence). The ends were cut back, 0 bases at V and 4 bases at J, with 15 bases in the middle. The CDR3 length is 16 residues. CDR3 in DNA: TGTGCCAGCAGCTTGGCCGGGGGGCCATTGTCAGATACGCAGTATTTT. Its translation is CASSLAGGPLSDTQYF.

The gene calls are TRBV5-6 and TRBJ2-5, with TRBD1 matching over 8 bases. Germline V CDR1 and CDR2: SGHDT, YYEEEE. This CDR3 contains 15 residues. Trimming cost V 4 bases and J 2 bases; bases outside gene matches: 7. DNA for the CDR3: TGTGCCAGCAGCCCAGATCGGACAGGGCAAGAGACCCAGTACTTC. Translation: CASSPDRTGQETQYF.

The rearrangement uses TRBV7-9 and TRBJ2-3; 13 positions match TRBD2. CDR3 length: 15 amino acids. Germline V gene data show CDR1 as SEHNR and CDR2 as FQNEAQ (reference sequence). The ends lost 4 bases at V and 4 bases at J; junction bases unmatched: 2. The CDR3 here is CASSWTSGGPDTQYF. CDR3 in DNA: TGTGCCAGCAGCTGGACTAGCGGGGGACCAGATACGCAGTATTTT.

This rearrangement joins TRBV7-3 to TRBJ1-1; tentative D call: TRBD1 (5 bases). There are 13 residues in the CDR3. Trimming removed 5 bases at V and 7 bases at J, with 14 bases between. Germline V gene data show CDR1 as SGHTA and CDR2 as FQGTGA. The CDR3 spells CASSLTWGGEAFF. In DNA form, the CDR3 reads TGTGCCAGCAGCCTGACATGGGGGGGTGAAGCTTTCTTT.

V and J are TRBV6-5 and TRBJ1-2; maybe TRBD1 (5 bases). The CDR3 is 13 residues long. Germline values: CDR1 MNHEY, CDR2 SVGAGI. V lost 5 bases to trimming and J lost 2 bases, with 9 bases between them. CDR3 nucleotide sequence: TGTGCCAGCAGTCAGGGAATGAACTATGGCTACACCTTC. It codes for CASSQGMNYGYTF.

The chain joins TRBV2 to TRBJ1-3; D remains unclear. Germline V gene lookup returns CDR1 SNHLY and CDR2 FYNNEI. V shed 7 bases and J shed 9 bases, with 13 bases lying between them. This CDR3 spans 12 amino acids. The CDR3 loop is CASKSSGFTIYF. The CDR3 bases are TGTGCCAGCAAGAGCTCGGGATTCACCATATATTTT.

The gene calls are TRBV2 and TRBJ2-2, with TRBD2 identical over 9 bases. The J segment lost 4 bases and the V segment lost 6 bases, leaving 9 bases of the junction unmatched. This CDR3 is 16 amino acids long. CDR1 is SNHLY and CDR2 is FYNNEI in the germline V gene. The CDR3 is CASRGGTSSTTGELFF. DNA for the CDR3: TGTGCCAGCAGGGGAGGGACTAGCAGTACCACCGGGGAGCTGTTTTTT.

The chain is built from TRBV5-1 and TRBJ1-6; TRBD1 matches at 7 bases. Per the germline V gene, CDR1 is SGHRS and CDR2 is YFSETQ. Unmatched junction bases numbered 6, after V lost 3 bases and J lost 0 bases. This CDR3 spans 17 amino acids. CDR3 protein: CASSSRDRSSYNSPLHF. The CDR3, as DNA: TGCGCCAGCAGCTCACGGGACAGAAGCTCCTATAATTCACCCCTCCACTTT. Together with reference TRBV5-1 and TRBJ1-6, the CDR3 gives the full variable domain: KAGVTQTPRYLIKTRGQQVTLSCSPISGHRSVSWYQQTPGQGLQFLFEYFSETQRNKGNFPGRFSGRQFSNSRSEMNVSTLELGDSALYLCASSSRDRSSYNSPLHFGNGTRLTVT.

The chain joins TRBV19 to TRBJ2-2; 7 bases are a match to TRBD1. CDR1 LNHDA and CDR2 SQIVND come from the germline V gene (reference sequence). V trimming: 6 bases; J trimming: 6 bases; junction bases outside the gene matches: 10. CDR3 size: 15 residues. CDR3 DNA: TGTGCCAGTAGCCGCAGACAGGGCCTACCCGGGGAGCTGTTTTTT. Translating gives CASSRRQGLPGELFF.

This chain connects TRBV25-1 to TRBJ2-7; 7 positions agree with TRBD1. Trimming at V came to 5 bases and at J to 4 bases, leaving 8 bases not matched to a gene. The CDR3 extends over 14 amino acids. Germline CDR1 MGHDK, CDR2 SYGVNS. The CDR3: CASSRIGGEYEQYF. In DNA form, the CDR3 reads TGTGCCAGCAGTCGTATAGGGGGCGAATACGAGCAGTACTTC.

The chain recombines TRBV18 with TRBJ2-1, with 10 bases aligning to TRBD2. V was clipped by 2 bases and J by 10 bases; unmatched bases: 8. CDR1 is KGHSH, CDR2 LQKENI, per germline. The length of the CDR3 is 15 residues. CDR3 bases: TGTGCCAGCTCACCAAGGAGCGGGGGGGCCGAGGAGCAGTTCTTC. Its translation: CASSPRSGGAEEQFF.

This sequence joins TRBV30 and TRBJ2-7, with a possible D match to TRBD2 (5 bases). The CDR3 totals 16 residues. V was clipped by 0 bases and J by 3 bases, with 18 bases between them. CDR1 and CDR2 from the germline V gene are GTSNPN and SVGIG (reference sequence). In nucleotides, the CDR3 is TGTGCCTGGAGTGTATCGGGGAACGTTCTCATCTACGAGCAGTACTTC. Its protein product is CAWSVSGNVLIYEQYF.

This chain joins TRBV19 and TRBJ1-4, with D perhaps matching TRBD1 (5 bases). Germline loops: CDR1 LNHDA, CDR2 SQIVND (reference sequence). V was trimmed by 5 bases and J by 1 base, leaving 8 bases between them. The CDR3 has 14 amino acids. The CDR3 protein is CASSRGLTNEKLFF. The CDR3 DNA follows: TGTGCCAGTAGTCGGGGGTTAACTAATGAAAAACTGTTTTTT.

V and J are TRBV12-5 and TRBJ1-4, with D maybe TRBD1 (5 bases). The CDR3 spans 14 residues. The ends were cut back, 7 bases at V and 6 bases at J, with 15 bases in the middle. The germline CDR1 and CDR2 sequences are LGHNT and FRNRAP. The chain's CDR3 is CASATTPGDEKLFF. DNA of the CDR3: TGTGCTAGTGCTACCACCCCGGGGGATGAAAAACTGTTTTTT.

V gene TRBV19 combines with J gene TRBJ2-6, with D uncertain. Germline CDR1 LNHDA, CDR2 SQIVND (reference sequence). The CDR3 runs 12 residues. V gave up 8 bases and J gave up 3 bases, with 5 bases separating them. DNA for the CDR3: TGTGCCAGTTCCCTTGGGGCCAACGTCCTGACTTTC. Amino acid sequence: CASSLGANVLTF.

This clone was observed a handful of times. The chain is built from TRBV2 and TRBJ1-1; TRBD1 might be the D (5 bases). Per the germline V gene, CDR1 is SNHLY and CDR2 is FYNNEI. The V end was cut by 7 bases, the J end by 2 bases, with 11 bases between. There are 13 residues in the CDR3. The CDR3 DNA reads as TGTGCCAGCACCGAAGGGGAAAACACTGAAGCTTTCTTT. This translates into CASTEGENTEAFF.

The rearrangement uses TRBV9 and TRBJ2-1, with 9 bases identical to TRBD2. With V trimmed by 4 bases and J by 6 bases, 14 bases remained unmatched. Germline-derived CDR1 and CDR2 are SGDLS and YYNGEE. This CDR3 is 17 amino acids long. CDR3 region: CASSPLGLAGAINEQFF. CDR3 DNA sequence: TGTGCCAGCAGCCCCCTTGGCTTAGCGGGGGCGATCAATGAGCAGTTCTTC. Combining the CDR3 with reference TRBV9 and TRBJ2-1 gives the whole variable domain DSGVTQTPKHLITATGQRVTLRCSPRSGDLSVYWYQQSLDQGLQFLIQYYNGEERAKGNILERFSAQQFPDLHSELNLSSLELGDSALYFCASSPLGLAGAINEQFFGPGTRLTVL.